This T cell receptor beta chain appears in the sequencing data of a study of T cells in Graves' hyperthyroidism and ophthalmopathy. Turning to the study itself: Pretreatment peripheral blood was obtained at initial diagnosis. Study-level findings and limits: From stable hyperthyroidism, ophthalmopathy was set apart by a 13 V-J model.

Each diagnosis drew on symptoms, thyroxine, TRAb, thyroid ultrasound and orbital computed tomography findings. Researchers amplified the TCR beta CDR3 regions from RNA transcripts. Using the HTBI primer set, a first-round RT-PCR was run on the TCR CDR3. TCRdb used MiXCR to reprocess the multiplex PCR reads, holding one entry per CDR3 protein. The repertoire consists of around 620,000 distinct CDR3 sequences, with 12% to 15% occurring once and the leading ten covering more than 6%. As regards this clonotype: Its cognate antigen is unknown.

Germline CDR1 and CDR2: ENHRY and SYGVKD. This CDR3 contains 16 residues. V was pared by 3 bases and J by 3 bases, with 5 bases of the junction left unmatched. This chain links TRBV10-3 with TRBJ2-3; 11 bases match TRBD2. The sequenced sample consisted of blood. This TCR was sampled from a woman younger than 30 with Graves' ophthalmopathy. The DNA for the CDR3 is TGTGCCATCAGTGATAGCGGGAGGGAAATGACAGATACGCAGTATTTT. Translated: CAISDSGREMTDTQYF.